The clone carrying this TCR beta chain was detected once. These data belong to a study of blood T cell repertoires in COVID-19. Authors' processing steps: Reference gene primers were amplified, and this amplification served to estimate nucleated cell counts. TCRdb keeps only in-frame clones here, not all; method: immunoSEQ multiplex PCR. V, J and clone size were drawn from that table, and D and trimming were deduced from the DNA. The sample has around 34,000 clones; roughly 85% are singletons. V trimming: 4 bases; J trimming: 5 bases; junction bases outside the gene matches: 5. Germline lookup yields CDR1 SGHRS and CDR2 YFSETQ. The CDR3 has 14 amino acids.

The TCR was taken from a middle-aged man with acute or convalescent COVID-19. Sequencing was performed on peripheral blood. The chain carries TRBV5-1 and TRBJ2-2; 7 bases are a match to TRBD2. The CDR3 bases are TGCGCCAGCAGCCTGAGCGGGGTAACCGGGGAGCTGTTTTTT. It yields the protein CASSLSGVTGELFF. The full variable domain, rest sourced from reference TRBV5-1 and TRBJ2-2, is KAGVTQTPRYLIKTRGQQVTLSCSPISGHRSVSWYQQTPGQGLQFLFEYFSETQRNKGNFPGRFSGRQFSNSRSEMNVSTLELGDSALYLCASSLSGVTGELFFGEGSRLTVL.